These 10 T cell receptor beta chains were all obtained from the same sample, sequenced in a study of blood T cells in healthy people across ages. A second about 6 to 11 cycle PCR used barcoded and J-beta primers. TCRdb re-analysed the 5' RACE reads in MiXCR, keeping a single row per CDR3 protein. The sample has roughly 550,000 distinct CDR3 sequences, about 25% seen once. These data also formed part of another study, on T cells of mothers and their children.

Material for sequencing was blood. The receptors come from a boy aged 5-17 years in good health.

The chain joins TRBV28 to TRBJ2-5; no reliable D call. The V gene lost 3 bases and the J gene lost 11 bases, with 13 bases spanning the gap. The germline V gene has CDR1 MDHEN and CDR2 SYDVKM. This CDR3 has 12 residues. This CDR3 reads CASSFSQLEQYF. CDR3 in DNA: TGTGCCAGCAGTTTTTCCCAACTTGAACAGTACTTC.

This clonotype was counted once. A read error may account for a junction end that differs from germline. V gene TRBV9 combines with J gene TRBJ1-2; D is possibly TRBD1 (6 bases). In germline, CDR1 is SGDLS, CDR2 YYNGEE. The CDR3 is 15 residues long. This CDR3 reads CVSSILVDSLNGYTF. The CDR3 DNA sequence: TGTGTCAGCAGCATTTTAGTGGACAGCTTAAATGGCTACACCTTC.

This clonotype was seen more than once but under ten times. The chain combines TRBV20-1 with TRBJ2-4; TRBD2 agrees at 7 bases. Germline CDR1 is DFQATT and CDR2 is SNEGSKA (reference sequence). The CDR3 is made up of 14 amino acids. V lost 5 bases, J lost 2 bases, and 6 bases stayed unmatched. The CDR3 here is CSAGGRFSKNIQYF. The CDR3 nucleotides are TGCAGTGCTGGCGGGAGATTTTCCAAAAACATTCAGTACTTC.

The chain joins TRBV5-1 to TRBJ2-7; D gene unclear. CDR1 and CDR2 from the germline V gene are SGHRS and YFSETQ. Trimming pared 2 bases from V and 2 bases from J, leaving 8 bases between. The CDR3 covers 13 residues. The CDR3: CASSFAPTYEQYF. As DNA, the CDR3 is TGCGCCAGCAGCTTTGCCCCGACCTACGAGCAGTACTTC.

The chain recombines TRBV9 with TRBJ1-2, with D tentatively TRBD1 (5 bases). The germline gives CDR1 SGDLS, CDR2 YYNGEE. V dropped 5 bases and J dropped 4 bases, with 12 bases sitting between them. The CDR3 loop spans 13 amino acids. The chain's CDR3 is CASRGEGIYGYTF. In DNA, the CDR3 is TGTGCCAGCAGGGGAGAGGGGATCTATGGCTACACCTTC. Full variable domain (rest looked up from reference TRBV9 and TRBJ1-2): DSGVTQTPKHLITATGQRVTLRCSPRSGDLSVYWYQQSLDQGLQFLIQYYNGEERAKGNILERFSAQQFPDLHSELNLSSLELGDSALYFCASRGEGIYGYTFGSGTRLTVV.

This clonotype was detected a few times. The chain carries TRBV7-2 and TRBJ2-5; TRBD2 aligns across 12 bases. Germline CDR1 reads SGHTA; CDR2 reads FQGNSA. This CDR3 comprises 17 residues. V shed 1 base and J 1 base; nucleotides not matched to a gene: 4. The CDR3 spells CASSLVSSGRGQETQYF. The CDR3 DNA follows: TGTGCCAGCAGCTTAGTCTCTAGCGGGAGGGGCCAAGAGACCCAGTACTTC.

This clonotype was seen more than once but under ten times. V is TRBV7-2 and J is TRBJ2-5; D is undetermined. Trimming removed 1 base from V and 2 bases from J, with 5 bases in between. This CDR3 has 13 amino acids. Germline V gene data show CDR1 as SGHTA and CDR2 as FQGNSA. In nucleotides, the CDR3 is TGTGCCAGCAGCTTAGAATGGCAAGAGACCCAGTACTTC. Translating gives CASSLEWQETQYF.

As for this clonotype: With a much larger clone just one base away, this may be a read error. The chain joins TRBV7-9 to TRBJ2-5; 9 bases are shared with TRBD1. The J call may be wrong; the DNA end is better matched by TRBJ2-1. Germline V gene sequence: CDR1 SEHNR, CDR2 FQNEAQ (reference sequence). The CDR3 spans 15 residues. Written as DNA, the CDR3 is TGTGCCAGCGGCATGGGACAGGGTCCCTACAATGAGCAGTTCTTC. Translated, it gives CASGMGQGPYNEQFF.

This clonotype was observed a few times. The rearrangement links TRBV20-1 to TRBJ2-7, with D possibly matching TRBD2 (6 bases). Germline lookup yields CDR1 DFQATT and CDR2 SNEGSKA (reference sequence). This CDR3 is built from 14 residues. The ends were cut back, 5 bases at V and 2 bases at J, with 16 bases in the middle. The CDR3 reads CSALHSGTAYEQYF. DNA of the CDR3: TGCAGTGCTTTACATAGCGGTACCGCCTACGAGCAGTACTTC.

This clonotype was counted between two and nine times. The rearrangement uses TRBV2 and TRBJ1-4, with no clear D. Germline values: CDR1 SNHLY, CDR2 FYNNEI. Trimming took 1 base from V and 4 from J, leaving 7 bases between them. This CDR3 is 14 amino acids long. Here the CDR3 reads CASSEDRGNEKLFF. DNA for the CDR3: TGTGCCAGCAGTGAAGACCGGGGTAATGAAAAACTGTTTTTT.